The 26 T cell receptor beta chains below all came from one sample that was sequenced in a study of OX40 agonist ivuxolimab in advanced cancers. Generated by immunoSEQ multiplex PCR, the TCRdb table keeps only in-frame clones and is missing some. The data show about 54,000 clones, roughly 88% seen once. The sequences come from CD4+ or CD8+ T cells sorted from blood, collected in a trial of the OX40 agonist ivuxolimab. These receptors came from an adult with an advanced solid tumor such as melanoma, head and neck, liver or kidney cancer.

The CDR3 loop is CASSSTGGVETQYF. CDR3 nucleotides: TGTGCCAGCAGCTCCACAGGGGGTGTGGAGACCCAGTACTTC. The rearrangement uses TRBV11-3 and TRBJ2-5; TRBD1 matches at 8 bases. J was trimmed by 5 bases and V by 4 bases; bases with no gene match: 6. The CDR3 extends over 14 amino acids. Germline CDR1 is SGHNT and CDR2 is YENEEA.

The chain employs TRBV30 and TRBJ1-2; D not certain. The CDR3 spans 17 residues. V dropped 0 bases and J dropped 1 base, with 18 bases sitting between them. Germline CDR1 GTSNPN, CDR2 SVGIG (reference sequence). CDR3 in amino acids: CAWSVYGRDRINYGYTF. The CDR3 DNA sequence: TGTGCCTGGAGTGTATACGGCCGAGACCGGATTAACTATGGCTACACCTTC.

CDR3 sequence reads: CASSQGSVTKNIQYF. The CDR3, as DNA: TGCGCCAGCAGCCAGGGCTCCGTTACCAAAAACATTCAGTACTTC. The chain recombines TRBV4-1 with TRBJ2-4, with unresolved D. The V and J ends lost 3 bases and 2 bases respectively, with 11 bases between them. This CDR3 is 15 amino acids long. CDR1 and CDR2 from the germline V gene are MGHRA and YSYEKL.

The J gene is TRBJ2-1, the V gene TRBV5-1; 7 bases are shared with TRBD1. The CDR3 is 15 amino acids. The germline V gene encodes CDR1 SGHRS and CDR2 YFSETQ. The ends lost 0 bases at V and 5 bases at J; junction bases unmatched: 5. DNA of the CDR3: TGCGCCAGCAGCTTGGGGGGGACAGCCGACAATGAGCAGTTCTTC. Protein product: CASSLGGTADNEQFF.

This rearrangement joins TRBV6-1 to TRBJ2-5, with 10 bases fitting TRBD2. The germline CDR1 and CDR2 sequences are MNHNS and SASEGT. The V segment lost 6 bases and the J segment 4 bases; nucleotides outside the gene matches: 8. The CDR3 consists of 15 residues. CDR3 protein: CASRRISGRGETQYF. The CDR3, as DNA: TGTGCCAGCAGGAGGATAAGCGGGAGGGGAGAGACCCAGTACTTC.

The chain carries TRBV9 and TRBJ2-1; 8 bases match TRBD2. The CDR3 is 15 amino acids. Unmatched junction bases numbered 6, after V lost 0 bases and J lost 7 bases. The germline V gene encodes CDR1 SGDLS and CDR2 YYNGEE. The CDR3 is CASSVGVAGQNEQFF. The CDR3 DNA sequence: TGTGCCAGCAGCGTAGGAGTAGCGGGGCAGAATGAGCAGTTCTTC.

The chain combines TRBV6-6 with TRBJ1-1, with D unresolved. The V end was cut by 1 base, the J end by 1 base, with 4 bases between. This CDR3 comprises 13 residues. Germline CDR1 and CDR2: MNHNY and SVGAGI (reference sequence). Here the CDR3 reads CASSYFENTEAFF. The CDR3 DNA follows: TGTGCCAGCAGTTACTTTGAGAACACTGAAGCTTTCTTT.

The chain is built from TRBV28 and TRBJ2-4; D remains ambiguous. The CDR3 totals 14 residues. CDR1 and CDR2 from the germline V gene are MDHEN and SYDVKM. Trimming pared 6 bases from V and 0 bases from J, leaving 9 bases between. In DNA form, the CDR3 reads TGTGCCAGCAGGTCCGGGCTAGCCAAAAACATTCAGTACTTC. Encoded protein: CASRSGLAKNIQYF.

The chain is built from TRBV19 and TRBJ2-7, with 10 bases lining up with TRBD2. The ends lost 4 bases at V and 0 bases at J; junction bases unmatched: 0. This CDR3 spans 14 amino acids. The V gene's germline CDR1 is LNHDA and CDR2 SQIVND (reference sequence). CDR3 in DNA: TGTGCCAGTAGTACTAGCGGGAGCTCCTACGAGCAGTACTTC. It encodes CASSTSGSSYEQYF. Supplemented by reference TRBV19 and TRBJ2-7, the full variable domain reads DGGITQSPKYLFRKEGQNVTLSCEQNLNHDAMYWYRQDPGQGLRLIYYSQIVNDFQKGDIAEGYSVSREKKESFPLTVTSAQKNPTAFYLCASSTSGSSYEQYFGPGTRLTVT.

The V call is TRBV5-1, the J call TRBJ2-5, with a possible D match to TRBD1 (6 bases). This CDR3 is 14 amino acids long. Germline CDR1 is SGHRS and CDR2 is YFSETQ. V lost 1 base and J lost 4, with 11 bases in between. The CDR3 region is CASSLRGGAETQYF. DNA for the CDR3: TGCGCCAGCAGCTTGCGAGGGGGTGCAGAGACCCAGTACTTC.

The gene calls are TRBV4-2 and TRBJ2-6, with TRBD2 matching over 7 bases. Germline trimming cut 3 bases from V and 1 base from J; bases unmatched to any gene: 9. Germline V gives CDR1 LGHNA, CDR2 YNFKEQ. The length of the CDR3 is 18 residues. The CDR3: CASSHGGTTTSGANVLTF. In DNA form, the CDR3 reads TGTGCCAGCAGCCACGGAGGGACTACAACTTCTGGGGCCAACGTCCTGACTTTC.

The DNA of the CDR3 is TGTGCCAGCAGTTTGGCTGGGACAGATAATTCACCCCTCCACTTT. Protein sequence: CASSLAGTDNSPLHF. The chain is built from TRBV28 and TRBJ1-6, with 7 bases matching TRBD1. V lost 3 bases and J lost 5; bases outside the gene matches: 4. In germline, CDR1 is MDHEN, CDR2 SYDVKM. The CDR3 sequence is 15 residues long.

The rearrangement uses TRBV4-3 and TRBJ1-2; no firm D call. Per germline, CDR1 LGHNA and CDR2 YSLEER. This CDR3 has 14 residues. V was shortened by 3 bases and J by 5 bases, with 13 bases between the two germline ends. In nucleotides, the CDR3 is TGCGCCAGCAGCCAGGACCCCTCTAGGTATGGCTACACCTTC. Translating it yields CASSQDPSRYGYTF.

The chain's CDR3 is CATRGEVGVQNTEAFF. The CDR3 bases are TGTGCCACCAGGGGGGAGGTTGGAGTTCAAAACACTGAAGCTTTCTTT. The genes are TRBV2 and TRBJ1-1, with 7 bases fitting TRBD1. Germline CDR1 reads SNHLY; CDR2 reads FYNNEI. The CDR3 covers 16 residues. J lost 2 bases, V lost 10 bases, and 16 bases had no gene match. Using reference TRBV2 and TRBJ1-1 for the parts outside the CDR3, the full variable domain is EPEVTQTPSHQVTQMGQEVILRCVPISNHLYFYWYRQILGQKVEFLVSFYNNEISEKSEIFDDQFSVERPDGSNFTLKIRSTKLEDSAMYFCATRGEVGVQNTEAFFGQGTRLTVV.

V gene TRBV18 combines with J gene TRBJ1-4; D remains unclear. Trimming pared 2 bases from V and 0 bases from J, leaving 7 bases between. Germline V gives CDR1 KGHSH, CDR2 LQKENI. There are 15 residues in the CDR3. The CDR3 sequence is CASSPGDATNEKLFF. In DNA, the CDR3 is TGTGCCAGCTCACCAGGAGATGCAACTAATGAAAAACTGTTTTTT. The complete variable domain, with remaining parts taken from reference TRBV18 and TRBJ1-4, reads NAGVMQNPRHLVRRRGQEARLRCSPMKGHSHVYWYRQLPEEGLKFMVYLQKENIIDESGMPKERFSAEFPKEGPSILRIQQVVRGDSAAYFCASSPGDATNEKLFFGSGTQLSVL.

The chain recombines TRBV27 with TRBJ1-2; TRBD1 is a possible D gene (6 bases). The CDR3 length is 14 residues. Germline V gene lookup returns CDR1 MNHEY and CDR2 SMNVEV (reference sequence). V lost 6 bases and J lost 4, with 15 bases in between. The CDR3 DNA follows: TGTGCCAGCAGACCCCGACAGGCTGGCTATGGCTACACCTTC. Encoded protein: CASRPRQAGYGYTF.

The chain has TRBV19 and TRBJ2-3; D perhaps matches TRBD1 (6 bases). The length of the CDR3 is 14 residues. CDR1 and CDR2 from the germline V gene are LNHDA and SQIVND (reference sequence). Trimming pared 6 bases from V and 5 bases from J, leaving 15 bases between. CDR3 coding DNA: TGTGCCAGTAGAAACCCTCAGGGGATAGATACGCAGTATTTT. Translation: CASRNPQGIDTQYF.

The rearrangement links TRBV5-1 to TRBJ2-7; TRBD2 matches 9 bases. J gave up 0 bases and V 4 bases, and 8 bases lay outside the gene matches. The germline gives CDR1 SGHRS, CDR2 YFSETQ. CDR3 length equals 16 residues. The CDR3 protein is CASSGRAGGSSYEQYF. The CDR3 nucleotides read TGCGCCAGCAGCGGACGTGCGGGAGGGAGCTCCTACGAGCAGTACTTC.

The chain joins TRBV6-5 to TRBJ1-1, with 8 bases that match TRBD1. This CDR3 contains 14 residues. J lost 4 bases, V lost 7 bases, and 8 bases had no gene match. Germline-derived CDR1 and CDR2 are MNHEY and SVGAGI. The CDR3 nucleotides read TGTGCCAGCACGAAGACAGGGGTATTCACTGAAGCTTTCTTT. This sequence encodes CASTKTGVFTEAFF.

This chain joins TRBV15 and TRBJ2-3; 9 nucleotides line up with TRBD1. The V and J ends lost 0 bases and 6 bases, in that order; junction bases with no gene match: 7. Germline assignment: CDR1 LNHNV and CDR2 YYDKDF (reference sequence). This CDR3 region has 16 residues. This CDR3 is CATSRDLRTGVDTQYF. DNA for the CDR3: TGTGCCACCAGCAGAGATCTGCGGACAGGGGTCGATACGCAGTATTTT.

This clone was counted only a few times. This chain's CDR3 is CASSYIGAFEKLFF. The CDR3 DNA reads TGTGCCAGCAGCTACATCGGGGCTTTTGAAAAACTGTTTTTT. This chain connects TRBV11-2 to TRBJ1-4; perhaps TRBD1 as D (5 bases). From germline, CDR1 is SGHAT and CDR2 FQNNGV. V lost 4 bases, J lost 7 bases, and 13 bases lay in between. CDR3 length: 14 amino acids.

This CDR3 reads CATVGGLTGPQHF. As DNA, the CDR3 is TGTGCCACAGTAGGGGGACTTACGGGGCCCCAGCATTTT. V usage is TRBV6-5 and J usage is TRBJ1-5; maybe TRBD1 (6 bases). Germline V gene lookup returns CDR1 MNHEY and CDR2 SVGAGI. CDR3 length equals 13 residues. Trimming cost V 10 bases and J 9 bases, with 19 bases left between them.

The V and J genes are TRBV19 and TRBJ1-6; D unclear. The CDR3 is 13 residues long. V was clipped by 3 bases and J by 9 bases, with 9 bases between them. The germline V gene has CDR1 LNHDA and CDR2 SQIVND (reference sequence). The CDR3 loop is CASSMRSVSPLHF. The CDR3 DNA is TGTGCCAGTAGTATGAGAAGTGTTTCACCCCTCCACTTT.

This sequence joins TRBV11-2 and TRBJ2-2; perhaps D is TRBD1 or TRBD2 (5 bases each). CDR1 is SGHAT, CDR2 FQNNGV, per germline. Trimming took 4 bases from V and 0 from J, leaving 12 bases between them. The CDR3 covers 16 residues. CDR3 in amino acids: CASSWGKAANTGELFF. CDR3 coding DNA: TGTGCCAGCAGCTGGGGGAAAGCAGCGAACACCGGGGAGCTGTTTTTT.

Comment on this clone: Relative to the germline gene, one junction end is altered; a read error may explain this. The rearrangement joins TRBV7-9 to TRBJ1-6; D is unclear. The CDR3 totals 12 residues. Germline V CDR1 and CDR2: SEHNR, FQNEAQ (reference sequence). CDR3 protein: CASSSYDSPLHF. Written as DNA, the CDR3 is TGTGCCAGCAGCTCCTATGATTCACCCCTCCACTTT.

This chain uses TRBV6-5 with TRBJ1-1; TRBD1 aligns across 8 bases. The CDR3 has 15 residues. Trimming took 6 bases from V and 1 from J; bases not matched to a gene: 7. Germline V lookup: CDR1 MNHEY, CDR2 SVGAGI. This CDR3 is CASSGRTGTNTEAFF. As DNA, the CDR3 is TGTGCCAGCAGCGGGAGGACAGGGACGAACACTGAAGCTTTCTTT.